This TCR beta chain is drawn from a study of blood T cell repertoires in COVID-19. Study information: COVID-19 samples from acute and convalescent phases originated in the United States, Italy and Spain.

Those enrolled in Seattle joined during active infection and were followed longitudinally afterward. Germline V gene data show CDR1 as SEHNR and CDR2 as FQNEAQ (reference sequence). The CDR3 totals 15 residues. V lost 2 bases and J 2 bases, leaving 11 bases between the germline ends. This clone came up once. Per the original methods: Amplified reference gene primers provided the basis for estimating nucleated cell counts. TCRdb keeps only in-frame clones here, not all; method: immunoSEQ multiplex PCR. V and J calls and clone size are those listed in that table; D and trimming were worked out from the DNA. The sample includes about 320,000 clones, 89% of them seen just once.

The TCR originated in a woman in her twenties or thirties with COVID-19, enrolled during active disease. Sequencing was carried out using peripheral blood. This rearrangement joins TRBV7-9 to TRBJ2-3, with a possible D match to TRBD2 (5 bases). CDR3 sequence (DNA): TGTGCCAGCAGCTTAACTGAGCGGACCACAGATACGCAGTATTTT. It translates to CASSLTERTTDTQYF.